These T cell receptor beta chains were read from a single sample in a study of radiotherapy plus CTLA-4 blockade in lung cancer. Sequencing was performed with immunoSEQ multiplex PCR; in TCRdb, only in-frame clones are kept and a portion is missing. This sample has approximately 60,000 clones, with roughly 80% found just once. The sequenced sample was peripheral blood, obtained from a patient treated with radiotherapy plus ipilimumab. These receptors all come from a human donor with non-small cell lung cancer who had a complete response to radiotherapy plus ipilimumab. CDR3s include the opening cysteine and the closing phenylalanine or tryptophan. D genes are given only for firm matches. Clone sizes are given selectively: once, few, many, or a class where the clone is expanded.

.,.,TRBV6-6,TRBJ2-5,CASSYGQGGGETQYF,TGTGCCAGCAGTTACGGGCAGGGTGGAGGGGAGACCCAGTACTTC
.,.,TRBV5-4,TRBJ2-1,CASSLQTGRYNEQFF,TGTGCCAGCAGCCTGCAGACAGGGAGGTACAATGAGCAGTTCTTC
.,.,TRBV5-5,TRBJ2-4,CASSSDPAKNIQYF,TGTGCCAGCAGCTCCGACCCCGCCAAAAACATTCAGTACTTC
.,.,TRBV5-1,TRBJ2-1,CASSRDSGPNEQFF,TGCGCCAGCAGCCGGGACAGCGGGCCCAATGAGCAGTTCTTC
.,.,TRBV7-9,TRBJ1-5,CASSLAADSRGQPQHF,TGTGCCAGCAGCTTAGCCGCGGACAGCCGCGGCCAGCCCCAGCATTTT
TRBD1,.,TRBV9,TRBJ1-1,CASSVGGQGDTEAFF,TGTGCCAGCAGCGTAGGGGGTCAGGGGGACACTGAAGCTTTCTTT
TRBD1,.,TRBV5-6,TRBJ2-4,CASSLWDSTIYYKNIQYF,TGTGCCAGCAGCTTGTGGGACAGCACAATTTATTACAAAAACATTCAGTACTTC
TRBD2,.,TRBV4-3,TRBJ2-1,CASSQDRGEFNEQFF,TGCGCCAGCAGCCAAGATCGGGGGGAGTTCAATGAGCAGTTCTTC
.,.,TRBV12-5,TRBJ2-5,CASGYGGETQYF,TGTGCTAGTGGTTACGGGGGAGAGACCCAGTACTTC
.,.,TRBV2,TRBJ2-6,CASRRAISGANVLTF,TGTGCCAGCAGGCGGGCGATCTCTGGGGCCAACGTCCTGACTTTC
.,.,TRBV5-1,TRBJ2-1,CASSMRVGGDEQFF,TGCGCCAGCAGCATGAGGGTTGGGGGCGATGAGCAGTTCTTC
.,.,TRBV4-1,TRBJ2-2,CASRQPGQHTGELFF,TGCGCCAGCAGACAACCTGGACAGCACACCGGGGAGCTGTTTTTT
.,once,TRBV18,TRBJ2-7,CASSPANYEQYF,TGTGCCAGCTCCCCTGCAAACTACGAGCAGTACTTC
.,.,TRBV19,TRBJ1-1,CASTLVSQGAEAFF,TGTGCCAGTACCCTAGTCTCCCAGGGTGCTGAAGCTTTCTTT
TRBD1,.,TRBV6-6,TRBJ2-7,CASRSPGTGSYEQYF,TGTGCCAGCAGATCTCCAGGGACAGGCTCCTACGAGCAGTACTTC
TRBD1,.,TRBV10-3,TRBJ1-1,CAISEIDRGSRAFF,TGTGCCATCAGTGAGATAGACAGGGGCTCCCGAGCTTTCTTT
TRBD1,.,TRBV7-2,TRBJ2-7,CASSEDRGHEQYF,TGTGCCAGCAGCGAAGACAGGGGGCACGAGCAGTACTTC
TRBD1,.,TRBV19,TRBJ1-2,CASSSRQGANYGYTF,TGTGCCAGTAGTTCCCGGCAGGGGGCAAACTATGGCTACACCTTC
.,.,TRBV2,TRBJ2-1,CASNRGWDEQFF,TGTGCCAGCAACCGGGGGTGGGATGAGCAGTTCTTC
TRBD1,few,TRBV5-1,TRBJ2-7,CASSVTGLLYEQYF,TGCGCCAGCAGCGTGACAGGGCTTCTCTACGAGCAGTACTTC
.,.,TRBV4-3,TRBJ1-1,CASSQEISLMNTEAFF,TGCGCCAGCAGCCAAGAAATAAGCCTTATGAACACTGAAGCTTTCTTT
TRBD1,.,TRBV6-5,TRBJ1-2,CASRRDRNYGYTF,TGTGCCAGCCGCCGGGACAGGAACTATGGCTACACCTTC
TRBD1,.,TRBV18,TRBJ1-5,CASSMTGQSNQPQHF,TGTGCCAGCTCGATGACGGGACAGTCCAATCAGCCCCAGCATTTT
.,.,TRBV29-1,TRBJ2-5,CSADGTRQETQYF,TGCAGCGCGGACGGGACTCGGCAAGAGACCCAGTACTTC
.,.,TRBV30,TRBJ1-1,CAWERGRQNTEAFF,TGTGCCTGGGAAAGAGGACGTCAGAACACTGAAGCTTTCTTT
.,few,TRBV6-5,TRBJ1-5,CASSYWGMANQPQHF,TGTGCCAGCAGTTACTGGGGAATGGCAAATCAGCCCCAGCATTTT
.,.,TRBV11-3,TRBJ1-2,CASSLGRNRDLGYTF,TGTGCCAGCAGCCTTGGGAGGAACAGGGACCTTGGCTACACCTTC
.,.,TRBV6-5,TRBJ2-1,CASSYSAGWVNEQFF,TGTGCCAGCAGTTACAGCGCAGGGTGGGTCAATGAGCAGTTCTTC
.,.,TRBV9,TRBJ2-3,CASSVGQGGTDTQYF,TGTGCCAGCAGCGTAGGGCAGGGTGGCACAGATACGCAGTATTTT
.,.,TRBV19,TRBJ1-1,CASSIPNRMNTEAFF,TGTGCCAGTAGTATACCTAACCGGATGAACACTGAAGCTTTCTTT
.,.,TRBV11-3,TRBJ1-2,CASSWEGQSYGYTF,TGTGCCAGCAGCTGGGAGGGGCAGTCCTATGGCTACACCTTC
.,few,TRBV5-8,TRBJ2-7,CASSLRQAYEQYF,TGTGCCAGCAGCTTAAGGCAAGCCTACGAGCAGTACTTC
.,.,TRBV27,TRBJ1-2,CASSLSGTFGGSGYTF,TGTGCCAGCAGTTTATCGGGAACATTCGGGGGGAGTGGCTACACCTTC
TRBD2,.,TRBV7-2,TRBJ2-7,CASGTGGAYEQYF,TGTGCCAGCGGGACCGGGGGGGCCTACGAGCAGTACTTC
.,.,TRBV6-1,TRBJ2-1,CASSEIAIPRAGQFF,TGTGCCAGCAGTGAAATAGCAATTCCTCGCGCGGGGCAGTTCTTC
.,.,TRBV27,TRBJ2-1,CASSLGVSYNEQFF,TGTGCCAGCAGTTTAGGGGTGTCCTACAATGAGCAGTTCTTC
TRBD1,few,TRBV7-6,TRBJ1-3,CASSLGQGLGNTIYF,TGTGCCAGCAGCTTAGGACAGGGTTTAGGAAACACCATATATTTT
.,.,TRBV18,TRBJ2-5,CASSPDQETQYF,TGTGCCAGCTCACCAGACCAAGAGACCCAGTACTTC
.,once,TRBV30,TRBJ1-1,CARWRGGTEAFF,TGTGCCCGGTGGAGGGGAGGCACTGAAGCTTTCTTT
.,.,TRBV10-1,TRBJ2-2,CASNGDFTGELFF,TGCGCCAGCAACGGGGACTTCACCGGGGAGCTGTTTTTT
.,once,TRBV10-3,TRBJ1-2,CAISESGPYYGYTF,TGTGCCATCAGTGAGTCGGGCCCATACTATGGCTACACCTTC
.,.,TRBV15,TRBJ1-2,CATSRDQGTQNYGYTF,TGTGCCACCAGCAGAGATCAAGGGACACAGAACTATGGCTACACCTTC
.,.,TRBV4-3,TRBJ2-7,CASSQGYRGPYEQYF,TGCGCCAGCAGCCAAGGGTATAGGGGACCCTACGAGCAGTACTTC
.,once,TRBV7-9,TRBJ1-1,CASTLQENTEAFF,TGTGCCAGCACCCTTCAAGAGAACACTGAAGCTTTCTTT
.,.,TRBV9,TRBJ2-1,CASSVGTLNEQFF,TGTGCCAGCAGCGTAGGGACACTCAATGAGCAGTTCTTC
TRBD2,once,TRBV7-7,TRBJ2-5,CASSKGLGWETQYF,TGTGCTAGCAGTAAGGGACTAGGCTGGGAGACCCAGTACTTC
TRBD2,.,TRBV4-3,TRBJ2-1,CASSQLAGESYNEQFF,TGCGCCAGCAGCCAGCTAGCGGGAGAATCCTACAATGAGCAGTTCTTC
.,.,TRBV5-1,TRBJ1-1,CASRKRDDHAEAFF,TGCGCCAGCAGGAAACGGGACGATCACGCTGAAGCTTTCTTT
.,.,TRBV9,TRBJ2-7,CASSVDPATYEQYF,TGTGCCAGCAGCGTAGATCCGGCAACCTACGAGCAGTACTTC
.,.,TRBV7-9,TRBJ2-5,CASSLYRGHAWETQYF,TGTGCCAGCAGCCTTTACCGGGGCCATGCTTGGGAGACCCAGTACTTC
.,once,TRBV18,TRBJ1-1,CASSPGGPTEAFF,TGTGCCAGCTCACCGGGTGGACCCACTGAAGCTTTCTTT
.,.,TRBV5-1,TRBJ2-1,CASMLAAESEQFF,TGCGCCAGCATGTTGGCCGCGGAGAGTGAGCAGTTCTTC
.,few,TRBV9,TRBJ2-2,CASRRTAEYTGELFF,TGTGCCAGCAGGAGGACAGCTGAGTACACCGGGGAGCTGTTTTTT
TRBD1,once,TRBV5-6,TRBJ1-2,CASSLGTALTEGYTF,TGTGCCAGCAGCTTAGGGACAGCCCTAACGGAGGGCTACACCTTC